The 5 T cell receptor beta chains reported below all come from one sample, sequenced in a study of beta chain features in type 1 diabetes. The authors reverse transcribed all of the isolated RNA, so sequencing captured expressed TCRB transcripts. Repertoires were generated with immunoSEQ multiplex PCR, while TCRdb's copy carries only in-frame clones and drops some. This repertoire shows 250,000 to 350,000 clones, 12% to 15% found once; its top ten account for over 5%. The specimen sequenced was central memory CD4+ T cells from blood. Receptor source: a man younger than 45 in good health.

This clone was recorded at least ten times. The J gene is TRBJ1-1, the V gene TRBV10-3; D remains unclear. In germline, CDR1 is ENHRY, CDR2 SYGVKD. Trimming stripped 6 bases from V and 2 bases from J, with 10 bases between. The CDR3 contains 13 residues. The CDR3 sequence: CAIRLRTNTEAFF. Here the CDR3 DNA reads TGTGCCATCAGACTTAGAACCAACACTGAAGCTTTCTTT.

The chain couples TRBV19 to TRBJ1-2, with D possibly being TRBD1 (5 bases). From germline, CDR1 is LNHDA and CDR2 SQIVND (reference sequence). The CDR3 contains 15 residues. The V end lost 3 bases, the J end lost 4 bases, and 15 bases lay between the germline ends. CDR3 amino acids: CASSIGGWGSYGYTF. The DNA of the CDR3 is TGTGCCAGTAGTATCGGGGGTTGGGGAAGCTATGGCTACACCTTC.

In this sample, this clone turned up a few times. The chain links TRBV5-4 to TRBJ2-5, with 13 bases lining up with TRBD2. Germline CDR1 and CDR2: SGHNT and YYREEE (reference sequence). The trim removed 4 bases at V and 3 bases at J, leaving 3 bases unmatched. The CDR3 loop spans 15 amino acids. The CDR3 loop reads CASSEGLAGKETQYF. In DNA form, the CDR3 reads TGTGCCAGCAGCGAGGGACTAGCGGGAAAAGAGACCCAGTACTTC.

The chain links TRBV9 to TRBJ2-7; the match to TRBD1 covers 8 bases. The CDR3 extends over 13 amino acids. The V segment lost 4 bases and the J segment 6 bases; nucleotides outside the gene matches: 6. The germline gives CDR1 SGDLS, CDR2 YYNGEE. The CDR3 DNA is TGTGCCAGCAGCTCCCAGGACAGGGCCGAGCAGTACTTC. Amino acids: CASSSQDRAEQYF.

There are a few counts of this clone. The CDR3 DNA reads as TGTGCCACCAGCAACCAGTTGGGCTACGAGCAGTACTTC. Amino acid sequence: CATSNQLGYEQYF. The chain links TRBV15 to TRBJ2-7; D gene uncertain. The germline V gene has CDR1 LNHNV and CDR2 YYDKDF (reference sequence). Trimming pared 4 bases from V and 3 bases from J, leaving 10 bases between. This CDR3 region has 13 residues. The full variable domain, rest sourced from reference TRBV15 and TRBJ2-7, is DAMVIQNPRYQVTQFGKPVTLSCSQTLNHNVMYWYQQKSSQAPKLLFHYYDKDFNNEADTPDNFQSRRPNTSFCFLDIRSPGLGDTAMYLCATSNQLGYEQYFGPGTRLTVT.